This TCR beta chain was profiled in a study of T cells in narcolepsy. Study-level findings and limits: HCRT-specific and TRIB2-specific autoreactive clonotypes appeared among same-patient CSF and blood CD4+ clonotypes. No autoreactive T cell clone sequences appeared in some memory CD4+ repertoires. Reportedly, autoreactive clonotypes were serially detected in patients' blood but not controls'.

Assay: immunoSEQ multiplex PCR; the TCRdb copy retains only in-frame clones and omits some. The sample holds about 24,000 clones; just over 60% are singletons and the top ten take around 10%. Germline V gives CDR1 SGHRS, CDR2 YFSETQ. There are 15 residues in the CDR3. V lost 2 bases and J lost 0, with 8 bases in between. This clone was detected a few times. Its antigen is undetermined. This TCR came from a human donor in good health. The sequenced material came from memory (CD45RA-) CD4+ T cells from blood. J is TRBJ2-2 and V is TRBV5-1; tentatively, D is TRBD1 or TRBD2 (5 bases each). The CDR3 is CASSFGASNTGELFF. The CDR3 nucleotides read TGCGCCAGCAGCTTCGGGGCCTCGAACACCGGGGAGCTGTTTTTT.